This T cell receptor (beta chain) was observed in a study of shared clonotypes between healthy human individuals. On this clone itself: Antigen specificity is unknown.

CD45RO-negative, CCR7-positively selected cells formed the naive CD8 fraction, excluding terminally differentiated effector memory CD45RA+ cells. Per the original data handling: Junction-only sequences produced by ImmunoSEQ had no quality scores, so filtering differed. Some clones are missing from TCRdb's copy, which holds only in-frame ones; the method was immunoSEQ multiplex PCR. V and J calls and clone size are as listed in that table; D and trimming were resolved from the DNA. The sample holds around 2,000,000 clones, roughly 94% seen once. Trimming cost V 3 bases and J 3 bases, with 12 bases left between them. CDR3 length equals 16 residues. CDR1 is MNHEY, CDR2 SMNVEV, per germline (reference sequence). Study-wide results and caveats: Despite large depth, sorted-subset datasets appeared incompletely sequenced.

Input material: naive CD8+ T cells sorted from blood. This sequence joins TRBV27 and TRBJ2-6; D gene unclear. This TCR was sampled from a man between 18 and 35 years old in good health. CDR3 residues: CASSLRTRSGANVLTF. The CDR3 DNA sequence: TGTGCCAGCAGTTTGCGGACCCGGAGTGGGGCCAACGTCCTGACTTTC.